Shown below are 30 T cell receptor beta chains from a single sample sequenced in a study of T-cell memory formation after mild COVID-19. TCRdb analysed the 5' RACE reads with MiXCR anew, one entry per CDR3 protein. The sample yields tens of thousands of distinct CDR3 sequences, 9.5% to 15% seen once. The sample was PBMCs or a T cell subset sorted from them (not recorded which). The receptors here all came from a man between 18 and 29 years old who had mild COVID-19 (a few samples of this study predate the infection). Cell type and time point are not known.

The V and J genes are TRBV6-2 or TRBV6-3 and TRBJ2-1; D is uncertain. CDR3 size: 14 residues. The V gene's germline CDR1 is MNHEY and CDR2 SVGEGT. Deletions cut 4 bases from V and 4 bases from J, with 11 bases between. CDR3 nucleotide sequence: TGTGCCAGCAGTTCCGGAGTACGGTACAATGAGCAGTTCTTC. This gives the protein CASSSGVRYNEQFF.

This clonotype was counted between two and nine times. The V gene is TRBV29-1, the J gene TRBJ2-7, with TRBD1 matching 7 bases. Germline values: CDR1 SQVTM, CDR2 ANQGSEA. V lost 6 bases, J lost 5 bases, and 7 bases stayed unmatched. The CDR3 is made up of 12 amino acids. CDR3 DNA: TGCAGCGTCCACCGACAGGGCCACGAGCAGTACTTC. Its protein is CSVHRQGHEQYF.

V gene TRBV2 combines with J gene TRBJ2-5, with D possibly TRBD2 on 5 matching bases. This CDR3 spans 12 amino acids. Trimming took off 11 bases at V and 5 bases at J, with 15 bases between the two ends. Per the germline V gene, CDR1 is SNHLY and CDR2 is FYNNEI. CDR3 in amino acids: CACVEGWETQYF. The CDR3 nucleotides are TGTGCCTGCGTTGAGGGTTGGGAGACCCAGTACTTC.

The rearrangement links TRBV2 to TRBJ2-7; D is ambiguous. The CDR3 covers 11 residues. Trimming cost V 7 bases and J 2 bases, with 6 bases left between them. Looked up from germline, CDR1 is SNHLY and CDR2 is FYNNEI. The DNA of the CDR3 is TGTGCCAGCACCCCGGCCTACGAGCAGTACTTC. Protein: CASTPAYEQYF.

CDR3 residues: CASSSDGGGGNTIYF. For the CDR3, the DNA is TGTGCCAGCAGCTCAGATGGGGGTGGTGGAAACACCATATATTTT. The chain is built from TRBV7-2 and TRBJ1-3; D might be TRBD1 (5 bases). The V and J ends lost 4 bases and 3 bases respectively, with 13 bases between them. In germline, CDR1 is SGHTA, CDR2 FQGNSA. The CDR3 length is 15 residues.

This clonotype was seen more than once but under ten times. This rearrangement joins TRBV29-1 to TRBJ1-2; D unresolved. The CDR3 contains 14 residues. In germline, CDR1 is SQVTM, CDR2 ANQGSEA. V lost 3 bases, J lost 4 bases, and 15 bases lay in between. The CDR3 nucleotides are TGCAGCGTTGAGGGTATCGGGCCATCCTATGGCTACACCTTC. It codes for CSVEGIGPSYGYTF. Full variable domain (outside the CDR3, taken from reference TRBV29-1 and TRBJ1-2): SAVISQKPSRDICQRGTSLTIQCQVDSQVTMMFWYRQQPGQSLTLIATANQGSEATYESGFVIDKFPISRPNLTFSTLTVSNMSPEDSSIYLCSVEGIGPSYGYTFGSGTRLTVV.

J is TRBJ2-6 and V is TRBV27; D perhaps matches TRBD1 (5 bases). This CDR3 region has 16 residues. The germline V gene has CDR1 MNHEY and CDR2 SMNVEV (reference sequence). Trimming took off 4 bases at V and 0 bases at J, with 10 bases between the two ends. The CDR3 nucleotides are TGTGCCAGCAGTTCCCAGACAGTCTCTGGGGCCAACGTCCTGACTTTC. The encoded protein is CASSSQTVSGANVLTF.

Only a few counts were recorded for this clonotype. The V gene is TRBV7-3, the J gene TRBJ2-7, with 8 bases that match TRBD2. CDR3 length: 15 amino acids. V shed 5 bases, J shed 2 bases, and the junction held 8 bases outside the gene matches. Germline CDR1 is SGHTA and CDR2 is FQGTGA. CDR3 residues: CASSPGGGDAYEQYF. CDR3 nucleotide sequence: TGTGCCAGCAGCCCCGGGGGGGGTGACGCCTACGAGCAGTACTTC.

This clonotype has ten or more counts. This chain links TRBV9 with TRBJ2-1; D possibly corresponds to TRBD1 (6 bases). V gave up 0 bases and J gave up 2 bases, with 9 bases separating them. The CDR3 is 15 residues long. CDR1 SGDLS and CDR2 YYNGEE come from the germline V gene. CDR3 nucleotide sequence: TGTGCCAGCAGCGTAGGCCAGGGGCCCTACAATGAGCAGTTCTTC. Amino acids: CASSVGQGPYNEQFF.

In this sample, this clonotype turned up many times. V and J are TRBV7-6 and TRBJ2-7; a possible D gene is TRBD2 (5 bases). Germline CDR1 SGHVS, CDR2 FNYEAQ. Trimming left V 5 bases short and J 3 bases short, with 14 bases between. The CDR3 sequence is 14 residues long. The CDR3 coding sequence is TGTGCCAGCAGCCCCCCCTCTAGCAACTACGAGCAGTACTTC. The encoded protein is CASSPPSSNYEQYF.

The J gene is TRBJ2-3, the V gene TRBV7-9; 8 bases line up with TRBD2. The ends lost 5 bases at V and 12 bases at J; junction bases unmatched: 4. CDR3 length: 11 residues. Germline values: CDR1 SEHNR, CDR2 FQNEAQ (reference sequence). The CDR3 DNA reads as TGTGCCAGCAGCCCCGGGAGGGCCCAGTATTTT. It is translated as CASSPGRAQYF.

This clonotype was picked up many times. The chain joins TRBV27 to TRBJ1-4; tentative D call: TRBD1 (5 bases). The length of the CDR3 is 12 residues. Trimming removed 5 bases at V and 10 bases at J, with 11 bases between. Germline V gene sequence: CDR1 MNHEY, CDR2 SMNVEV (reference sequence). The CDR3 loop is CASSQVGGKLFF. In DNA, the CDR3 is TGTGCCAGCAGTCAAGTCGGGGGAAAACTGTTTTTT.

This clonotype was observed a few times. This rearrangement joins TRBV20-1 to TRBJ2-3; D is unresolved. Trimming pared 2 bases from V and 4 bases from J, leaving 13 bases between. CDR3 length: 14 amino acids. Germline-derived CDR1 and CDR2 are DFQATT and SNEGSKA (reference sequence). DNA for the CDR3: TGCAGTGCTAGAATGGGTACTGGGGCAGATACGCAGTATTTT. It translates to CSARMGTGADTQYF.

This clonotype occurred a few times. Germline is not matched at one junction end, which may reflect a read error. CDR3 loop: CASSVGTAFHF. The CDR3 nucleotides read TGTGCCAGCAGCGTAGGGACGGCGTTTCACTTC. The chain employs TRBV9 and TRBJ2-5; D not certain. The length of the CDR3 is 11 residues. Germline CDR1 SGDLS, CDR2 YYNGEE. Drawing the rest from reference TRBV9 and TRBJ2-5, the complete variable domain is DSGVTQTPKHLITATGQRVTLRCSPRSGDLSVYWYQQSLDQGLQFLIQYYNGEERAKGNILERFSAQQFPDLHSELNLSSLELGDSALYFCASSVGTAFHFGPGTRLLVL.

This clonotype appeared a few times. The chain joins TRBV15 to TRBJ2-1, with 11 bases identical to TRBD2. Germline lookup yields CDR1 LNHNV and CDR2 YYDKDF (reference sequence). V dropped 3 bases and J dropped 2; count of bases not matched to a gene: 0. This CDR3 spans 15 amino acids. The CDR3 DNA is TGTGCCACCAGCAGGACTAGCGGGGCCTACAATGAGCAGTTCTTC. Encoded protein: CATSRTSGAYNEQFF.

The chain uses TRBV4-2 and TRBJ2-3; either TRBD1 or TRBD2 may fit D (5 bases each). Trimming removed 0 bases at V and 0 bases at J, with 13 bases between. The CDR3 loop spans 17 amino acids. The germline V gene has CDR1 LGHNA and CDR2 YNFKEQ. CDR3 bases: TGTGCCAGCAGCCAAGATCTGGTAGGGACGAGCACAGATACGCAGTATTTT. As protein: CASSQDLVGTSTDTQYF.

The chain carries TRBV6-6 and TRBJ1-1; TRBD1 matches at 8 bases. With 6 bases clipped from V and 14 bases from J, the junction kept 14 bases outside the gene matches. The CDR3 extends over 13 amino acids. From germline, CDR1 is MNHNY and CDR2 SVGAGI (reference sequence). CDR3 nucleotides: TGTGCCAGCAGGGCCGGGACAGGAAGAACGATCTTCTTT. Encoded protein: CASRAGTGRTIFF.

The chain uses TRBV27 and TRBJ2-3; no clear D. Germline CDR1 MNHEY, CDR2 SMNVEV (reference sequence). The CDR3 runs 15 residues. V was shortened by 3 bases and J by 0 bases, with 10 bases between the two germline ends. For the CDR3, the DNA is TGTGCCAGCAGTTTTGCACACACTAGCACAGATACGCAGTATTTT. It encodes CASSFAHTSTDTQYF.

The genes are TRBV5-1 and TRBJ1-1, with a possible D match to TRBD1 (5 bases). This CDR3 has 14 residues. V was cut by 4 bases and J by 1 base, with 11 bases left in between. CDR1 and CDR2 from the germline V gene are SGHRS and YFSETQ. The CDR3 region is CASSRKQENTEAFF. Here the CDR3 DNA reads TGCGCCAGCAGCAGAAAACAGGAGAACACTGAAGCTTTCTTT.

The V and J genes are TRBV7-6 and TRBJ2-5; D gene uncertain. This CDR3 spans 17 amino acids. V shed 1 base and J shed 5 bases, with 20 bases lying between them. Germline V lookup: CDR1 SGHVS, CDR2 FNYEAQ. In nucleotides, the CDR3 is TGTGCCAGCAGCTTAGGGCCTGGGCGTTCCATTGAGGAGACCCAGTACTTC. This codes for CASSLGPGRSIEETQYF.

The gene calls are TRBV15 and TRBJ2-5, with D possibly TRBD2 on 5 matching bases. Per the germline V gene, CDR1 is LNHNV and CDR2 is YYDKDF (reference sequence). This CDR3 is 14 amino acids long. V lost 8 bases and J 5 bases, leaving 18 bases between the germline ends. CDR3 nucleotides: TGTGCCACCGAACTCGGGTTCAAGCGGGAGACCCAGTACTTC. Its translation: CATELGFKRETQYF.

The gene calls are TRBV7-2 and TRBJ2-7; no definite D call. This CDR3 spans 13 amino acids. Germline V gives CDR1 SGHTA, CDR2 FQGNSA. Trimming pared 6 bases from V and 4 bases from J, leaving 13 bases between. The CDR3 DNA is TGTGCCAGCAGTGTAACACTGGGGTACGAGCAGTACTTC. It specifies CASSVTLGYEQYF.

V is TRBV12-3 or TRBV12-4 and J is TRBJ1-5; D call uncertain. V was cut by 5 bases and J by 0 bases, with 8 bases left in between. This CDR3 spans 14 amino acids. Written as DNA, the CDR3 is TGTGCCAGCAGTGGGTGGGATAGCAATCAGCCCCAGCATTTT. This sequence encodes CASSGWDSNQPQHF.

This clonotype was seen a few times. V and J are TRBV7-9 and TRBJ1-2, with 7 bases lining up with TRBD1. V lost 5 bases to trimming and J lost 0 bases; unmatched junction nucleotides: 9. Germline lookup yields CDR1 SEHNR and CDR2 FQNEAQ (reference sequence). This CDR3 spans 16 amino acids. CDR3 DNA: TGTGCCAGCAGCGTAGACAGGGCAGAAACTAACTATGGCTACACCTTC. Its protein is CASSVDRAETNYGYTF.

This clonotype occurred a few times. Here the CDR3 DNA reads TGCGCCAGCAGCCAAGAACTAGCGGGGGGGCCTGAAAATGAGCAGTTCTTC. Amino acid sequence: CASSQELAGGPENEQFF. The chain couples TRBV4-3 to TRBJ2-1, with TRBD2 matching over 13 bases. This CDR3 spans 17 amino acids. Trimming took 0 bases from V and 7 from J; bases not matched to a gene: 6. Per the germline V gene, CDR1 is LGHNA and CDR2 is YSLEER.

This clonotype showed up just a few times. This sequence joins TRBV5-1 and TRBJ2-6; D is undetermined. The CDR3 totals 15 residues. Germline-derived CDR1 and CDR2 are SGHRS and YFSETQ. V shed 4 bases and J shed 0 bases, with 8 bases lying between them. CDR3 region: CASSKVDSGANVLTF. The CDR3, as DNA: TGCGCCAGCAGCAAAGTCGACTCTGGGGCCAACGTCCTGACTTTC. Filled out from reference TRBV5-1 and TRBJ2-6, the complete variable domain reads KAGVTQTPRYLIKTRGQQVTLSCSPISGHRSVSWYQQTPGQGLQFLFEYFSETQRNKGNFPGRFSGRQFSNSRSEMNVSTLELGDSALYLCASSKVDSGANVLTFGAGSRLTVL.

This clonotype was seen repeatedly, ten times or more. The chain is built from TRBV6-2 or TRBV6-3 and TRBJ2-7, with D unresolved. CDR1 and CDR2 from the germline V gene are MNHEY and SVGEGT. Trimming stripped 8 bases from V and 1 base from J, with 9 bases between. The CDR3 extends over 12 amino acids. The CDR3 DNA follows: TGTGCCAGCTCGATCTCGTCCTACGAGCAGTACTTC. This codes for CASSISSYEQYF.

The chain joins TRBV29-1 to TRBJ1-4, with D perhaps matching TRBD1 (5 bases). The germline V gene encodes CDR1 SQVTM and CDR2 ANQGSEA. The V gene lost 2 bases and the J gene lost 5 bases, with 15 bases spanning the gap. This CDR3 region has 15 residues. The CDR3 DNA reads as TGCAGCGTTGAAATGGTCGGGGACGGGAATGAAAAACTGTTTTTT. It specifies CSVEMVGDGNEKLFF.

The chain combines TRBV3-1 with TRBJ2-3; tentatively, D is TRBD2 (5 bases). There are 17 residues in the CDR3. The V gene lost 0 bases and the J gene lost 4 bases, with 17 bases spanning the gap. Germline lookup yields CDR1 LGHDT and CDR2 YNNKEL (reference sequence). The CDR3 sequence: CASSQEEWGTSSDTQYF. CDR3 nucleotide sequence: TGTGCCAGCAGCCAAGAGGAGTGGGGTACTAGTTCAGATACGCAGTATTTT.

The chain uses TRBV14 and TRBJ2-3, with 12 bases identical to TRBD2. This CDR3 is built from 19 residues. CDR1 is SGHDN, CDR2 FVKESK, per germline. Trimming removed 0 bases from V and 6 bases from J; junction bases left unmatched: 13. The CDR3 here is CASSQETSGGYNLPDTQYF. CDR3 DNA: TGTGCCAGCAGCCAAGAAACTAGCGGGGGGTACAACCTCCCCGATACGCAGTATTTT. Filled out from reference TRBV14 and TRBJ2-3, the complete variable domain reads EAGVTQFPSHSVIEKGQTVTLRCDPISGHDNLYWYRRVMGKEIKFLLHFVKESKQDESGMPNNRFLAERTGGTYSTLKVQPAELEDSGVYFCASSQETSGGYNLPDTQYFGPGTRLTVL.